The source of this TCR beta chain is a study of blood T cell repertoires in COVID-19. Across the study: Acute-phase and convalescent COVID-19 samples originated in the United States, Italy and Spain. PBMCs, B-cell-depleted T cells, or T cells provided the cDNA or gDNA that made up the material.

The CDR3 runs to 16 residues. CDR1 and CDR2 (germline): MNHEY, SVGAGI. V lost 1 base and J lost 5, with 17 bases in between. In the authors' workflow: Amplified reference gene primers provided the basis for estimating nucleated cell counts. The method was immunoSEQ multiplex PCR; TCRdb's version includes in-frame clones alone and lacks a portion of them. Clone size and V and J calls were adopted from that table, with D and trimming inferred from the DNA. The repertoire holds over 200,000 clones, with about 88% as singletons. Sequenced sample: peripheral blood. This chain joins TRBV6-5 and TRBJ1-2; the D gene is possibly TRBD1 (6 bases). This sequence was found in an older woman with acute or convalescent COVID-19. The CDR3 coding sequence is TGTGCCAGCAGTTACTTTTCTCACAGGGAGGGGTATGGCTACACCTTC. This translates into CASSYFSHREGYGYTF.